This T cell receptor (beta chain) was sequenced in a study of neurological immune-mediated disorders. Notes on the study in general: HTLV-1-associated myelopathy led in TCR clonal expansion, while multiple sclerosis ranked lowest, below healthy controls. Across subjects, expanded clones had no CDR3 amino acid sequences in common, pointing to private repertoires in all groups.

This clonotype was seen more than once but under ten times. Its antigen is currently unknown. This CDR3 spans 14 amino acids. Germline CDR1 and CDR2: SNHLY and FYNNEI. V shed 6 bases, J shed 6 bases, and the junction held 8 bases outside the gene matches. The time point is: longitudinal time-point 1 (baseline). Libraries used 2 million unsorted PBMCs kept frozen in RNAlater. Synthesis of cDNA used 5'RACE (with 10-nucleotide random UMIs). TCRdb passed the 5' RACE reads through MiXCR, listing each CDR3 protein once. This sample has some 60,000 distinct CDR3 sequences; over 8.5% occur once, and the top ten carry about 6.6%.

Sequencing used PBMCs. This chain uses TRBV2 with TRBJ2-7; 10 bases fit TRBD1. The sequence was collected from a male donor with HTLV-1-associated myelopathy (HAM/TSP). The CDR3 bases are TGTGCCAGCAGAGGACAGGGGGTTGATGGCGAGCAGTACTTC. This encodes CASRGQGVDGEQYF.